Detailed here is one T cell receptor (beta chain). The antigen is undetermined. This record comes from a study of cytomegalovirus exposure and HLA in healthy donors. Donors sampled were nominally healthy, though unrecorded immune exposures were likely. The study, taken as a whole, reports: The availability of immune exposure information extended only to CMV serostatus. Later analysis demonstrated an association between a missense DCLRE1C variant and TCR beta V- and J-gene trimming. Later analysis reportedly placed an Asian-associated ancestry cluster below the roughly 700-donor mean in N-insertions.

Primers for the PCR totalled 60 Vbeta and 13 Jbeta. Generated by immunoSEQ multiplex PCR, the TCRdb table keeps only in-frame clones and is missing some. The repertoire consists of under 130,000 clones, with 60% to 75% occurring once and the leading ten covering 11%. This sequence originates from a man between 35 and 55 years old in good health and CMV-seropositive. Sequencing input: PBMCs.

The CDR3 region is CASLGRRGLNEQFF. Here the CDR3 DNA reads TGCGCCAGCCTGGGCAGGAGGGGTCTTAATGAGCAGTTCTTC. The chain employs TRBV10-1 and TRBJ2-1, with D possibly TRBD2 on 6 matching bases. Per the germline V gene, CDR1 is WNHNN and CDR2 is SYGVQD (reference sequence). The V end lost 8 bases, the J end lost 7 bases, and 18 bases lay between the germline ends. There are 14 residues in the CDR3.